Below are 31 T cell receptor beta chains sequenced from a single sample in a study of blood T cell repertoires in COVID-19. Sequencing used immunoSEQ multiplex PCR; TCRdb keeps in-frame clones, though not all of them. Counted here are 450,000 or so clones, about 90% occurring once; the ten biggest clones make up 0.6% to 0.7%. The specimen was PBMCs or T cells enriched from blood (not recorded which). The receptors derive from a man between 18 and 35 years old who had recovered from COVID-19.

The chain has TRBV28 and TRBJ1-1; D possibly corresponds to TRBD1 (5 bases). The germline V gene encodes CDR1 MDHEN and CDR2 SYDVKM. CDR3 size: 15 residues. The germline V and J ends were trimmed by 2 bases and 1 base, with 11 bases remaining between them. CDR3 region: CASSLPHQGNTEAFF. The CDR3, as DNA: TGTGCCAGCAGTTTACCACATCAGGGGAACACTGAAGCTTTCTTT.

The chain links TRBV2 to TRBJ1-5; D not certain. The CDR3 has 13 residues. V lost 4 bases, J lost 5 bases, and 9 bases lay in between. Germline assignment: CDR1 SNHLY and CDR2 FYNNEI. The CDR3 reads CASSAVSDQPQHF. CDR3 nucleotides: TGTGCCAGCAGTGCTGTATCTGATCAGCCCCAGCATTTT.

The V gene is TRBV14, the J gene TRBJ2-3; no clear D gene. V was pared by 3 bases and J by 6 bases, with 4 bases between. The CDR3 is 11 amino acids. In germline, CDR1 is SGHDN, CDR2 FVKESK. For the CDR3, the DNA is TGTGCCAGCAGCCATCGGGATACGCAGTATTTT. Its translation: CASSHRDTQYF.

V is TRBV10-2 and J is TRBJ1-1; D perhaps matches TRBD1 (5 bases). Between the trimmed V and J ends, which lost 6 bases and 5 bases, there was a span of 10 bases. The CDR3 runs 12 residues. Germline V lookup: CDR1 WSHSY, CDR2 SAAADI. The CDR3 is CASSWGETEAFF. Written as DNA, the CDR3 is TGCGCCAGCAGCTGGGGCGAAACTGAAGCTTTCTTT.

The V call is TRBV7-9, the J call TRBJ1-2, with D hard to call. The V gene lost 5 bases and the J gene lost 4 bases, with 5 bases spanning the gap. Germline CDR1 is SEHNR and CDR2 is FQNEAQ (reference sequence). This CDR3 is built from 11 residues. The CDR3 loop reads CASSLSYGYTF. The CDR3 coding sequence is TGTGCCAGCAGCCTTTCCTATGGCTACACCTTC.

The gene calls are TRBV14 and TRBJ1-2; 7 nucleotides agree with TRBD1. Germline V gene data show CDR1 as SGHDN and CDR2 as FVKESK. This CDR3 is 13 amino acids long. J was trimmed by 5 bases and V by 1 base; bases with no gene match: 1. The CDR3 sequence: CASSQGTGYGYTF. In DNA form, the CDR3 reads TGTGCCAGCAGCCAAGGGACAGGTTATGGCTACACCTTC. The full variable domain, with the rest looked up from reference TRBV14 and TRBJ1-2, is EAGVTQFPSHSVIEKGQTVTLRCDPISGHDNLYWYRRVMGKEIKFLLHFVKESKQDESGMPNNRFLAERTGGTYSTLKVQPAELEDSGVYFCASSQGTGYGYTFGSGTRLTVV.

The chain uses TRBV5-5 and TRBJ1-1; a weak D match, TRBD1 (5 bases). The CDR3 is 14 amino acids. The germline V gene has CDR1 SGHKS and CDR2 YYEKEE (reference sequence). Deletions cut 4 bases from V and 3 bases from J, with 13 bases between. The CDR3 DNA reads as TGTGCCAGCAGCGTACGGGGGGGAGACACTGAAGCTTTCTTT. Amino acids: CASSVRGGDTEAFF.

The gene calls are TRBV24-1 and TRBJ1-2; D uncertain. Germline values: CDR1 KGHDR, CDR2 SFDVKD. V lost 1 base to trimming and J lost 7 bases, with 6 bases between them. This CDR3 is 12 amino acids long. In nucleotides, the CDR3 is TGTGCCACCAGTGATTTCGGCGGTGGCTACACCTTC. Its protein product is CATSDFGGGYTF.

The genes are TRBV7-9 and TRBJ2-3; D possibly corresponds to TRBD2 (6 bases). In germline, CDR1 is SEHNR, CDR2 FQNEAQ (reference sequence). The CDR3 is made up of 15 amino acids. Deletions cut 4 bases from V and 4 bases from J, with 15 bases between. The CDR3, as DNA: TGTGCCAGCAGCTCAGATCTAGCGTGGTCAGATACGCAGTATTTT. Translated, it gives CASSSDLAWSDTQYF.

V gene TRBV2 combines with J gene TRBJ1-1, with TRBD1 identical over 9 bases. The CDR3 has 13 residues. CDR1 is SNHLY and CDR2 is FYNNEI in the germline V gene. V gave up 11 bases and J gave up 6 bases; unmatched junction bases: 10. CDR3 sequence reads: CASGQGMGSEAFF. The CDR3 region has the DNA TGTGCCTCGGGACAGGGTATGGGGTCTGAAGCTTTCTTT.

CDR3 DNA: TGTGCCAGCAGGCCGGACACTGTTTCACTGTTTTTT. It is translated as CASRPDTVSLFF. This chain links TRBV2 with TRBJ1-4, with a tentative D call TRBD1 (5 bases). There are 12 residues in the CDR3. Trimming removed 6 bases from V and 13 bases from J, with 15 bases in between. CDR1 is SNHLY, CDR2 FYNNEI, per germline.

In its sample, this clone was seen many times. This chain links TRBV27 with TRBJ1-6; D remains ambiguous. This CDR3 spans 14 amino acids. V lost 0 bases, J lost 7 bases, and 7 bases lay in between. CDR1 is MNHEY, CDR2 SMNVEV, per germline (reference sequence). The CDR3 nucleotides are TGTGCCAGCAGTTTATCGCGAGGGAATTCACCCCTCCACTTT. This translates into CASSLSRGNSPLHF.

The V gene is TRBV9, the J gene TRBJ1-4, with 7 positions matching TRBD1. With 6 bases clipped from V and 5 bases from J, the junction kept 10 bases outside the gene matches. Germline assignment: CDR1 SGDLS and CDR2 YYNGEE. This CDR3 has 15 residues. CDR3 coding DNA: TGTGCCAGCACCTCCGCAGGGGGGTGGAATGAAAAACTGTTTTTT. Protein product: CASTSAGGWNEKLFF. Filled out from reference TRBV9 and TRBJ1-4, the complete variable domain reads DSGVTQTPKHLITATGQRVTLRCSPRSGDLSVYWYQQSLDQGLQFLIQYYNGEERAKGNILERFSAQQFPDLHSELNLSSLELGDSALYFCASTSAGGWNEKLFFGSGTQLSVL.

This clone was observed a single time. The chain employs TRBV5-1 and TRBJ1-2, with D maybe TRBD1 (5 bases). The V end was cut by 3 bases, the J end by 4 bases, with 22 bases between. CDR1 is SGHRS, CDR2 YFSETQ, per germline. The length of the CDR3 is 17 residues. The CDR3 spells CASSSLGRNPGPYGYTF. The CDR3 coding sequence is TGCGCCAGCAGCTCCCTCGGGAGGAATCCAGGGCCCTATGGCTACACCTTC.

This clone was observed a single time. The genes are TRBV4-1 and TRBJ1-6; tentatively, D is TRBD1 (5 bases). Looked up from germline, CDR1 is MGHRA and CDR2 is YSYEKL. The length of the CDR3 is 16 residues. V was cut by 1 base and J by 4 bases, with 11 bases left in between. CDR3 protein: CASSQGDGRYNSPLHF. In nucleotides, the CDR3 is TGCGCCAGCAGCCAAGGGGACGGGAGATATAATTCACCCCTCCACTTT.

The J gene is TRBJ1-1, the V gene TRBV6-5; D is ambiguous. Deletions cut 6 bases from V and 6 bases from J, with 11 bases between. Germline V gives CDR1 MNHEY, CDR2 SVGAGI. The CDR3 sequence is 12 residues long. Written as DNA, the CDR3 is TGTGCCAGCAGCACCAGAGGAGCTGAAGCTTTCTTT. Its protein product is CASSTRGAEAFF.

The J gene is TRBJ1-1, the V gene TRBV28, with 7 positions matching TRBD1. The CDR3 has 14 residues. Per germline, CDR1 MDHEN and CDR2 SYDVKM. The J segment lost 6 bases and the V segment lost 6 bases, leaving 10 bases of the junction unmatched. The CDR3 sequence: CASSLRGQSSEAFF. CDR3 nucleotides: TGTGCCAGCAGCCTGAGGGGACAGTCTTCTGAAGCTTTCTTT.

The rearrangement joins TRBV29-1 to TRBJ1-2, with D hard to call. Trimming removed 4 bases at V and 4 bases at J, with 13 bases between. Germline V gene sequence: CDR1 SQVTM, CDR2 ANQGSEA. CDR3 length equals 13 residues. The CDR3 sequence: CSVVEAGIYGYTF. DNA of the CDR3: TGCAGCGTTGTTGAGGCTGGAATCTATGGCTACACCTTC.

V usage is TRBV2 and J usage is TRBJ2-2; a possible D gene is TRBD2 (5 bases). CDR3 length: 15 residues. Germline CDR1 SNHLY, CDR2 FYNNEI. Trimming took off 6 bases at V and 4 bases at J, with 15 bases between the two ends. The CDR3 sequence: CASRPGWQITGELFF. CDR3 DNA: TGTGCCAGCAGGCCGGGGTGGCAGATCACCGGGGAGCTGTTTTTT. Filled out from reference TRBV2 and TRBJ2-2, the complete variable domain reads EPEVTQTPSHQVTQMGQEVILRCVPISNHLYFYWYRQILGQKVEFLVSFYNNEISEKSEIFDDQFSVERPDGSNFTLKIRSTKLEDSAMYFCASRPGWQITGELFFGEGSRLTVL.

This chain links TRBV6-5 with TRBJ1-2; D not certain. The CDR3 runs 16 residues. V lost 0 bases and J lost 5, with 16 bases in between. Germline V CDR1 and CDR2: MNHEY, SVGAGI. CDR3 region: CASSYSPGGLQYGYTF. The CDR3 coding sequence is TGTGCCAGCAGTTACTCGCCAGGAGGGCTTCAATATGGCTACACCTTC.

This chain joins TRBV7-9 and TRBJ1-1, with 8 bases identical to TRBD1. Germline trimming cut 8 bases from V and 6 bases from J; bases unmatched to any gene: 14. CDR3 length: 15 residues. Looked up from germline, CDR1 is SEHNR and CDR2 is FQNEAQ (reference sequence). In nucleotides, the CDR3 is TGTGCCAGCCGCTGGGCTTTCAGGGGGCTGTCTGAAGCTTTCTTT. This gives the protein CASRWAFRGLSEAFF.

The genes are TRBV5-1 and TRBJ2-7; 7 nucleotides agree with TRBD1. Looked up from germline, CDR1 is SGHRS and CDR2 is YFSETQ. The CDR3 is 13 amino acids. The junction had 4 bases not matched to a gene; V was cut back by 5 bases and J by 2 bases. CDR3 loop: CASSQGQTYEQYF. In DNA, the CDR3 is TGCGCCAGCAGTCAGGGACAGACCTACGAGCAGTACTTC.

V gene TRBV18 combines with J gene TRBJ2-7; 11 bases are shared with TRBD2. Per germline, CDR1 KGHSH and CDR2 LQKENI. The length of the CDR3 is 15 residues. Trimming at V came to 0 bases and at J to 4 bases, leaving 2 bases not matched to a gene. For the CDR3, the DNA is TGTGCCAGCTCACCACCTAGCGGGAGGGAGTACGAGCAGTACTTC. Encoded protein: CASSPPSGREYEQYF.

This sequence joins TRBV2 and TRBJ1-1; TRBD1 matches 9 bases. The CDR3 is 15 residues long. From germline, CDR1 is SNHLY and CDR2 FYNNEI. The junction had 11 bases not matched to a gene; V was cut back by 8 bases and J by 4 bases. In nucleotides, the CDR3 is TGTGCCAGCCGGGGACAGGGAGGGTTGGTCACTGAAGCTTTCTTT. Amino acids: CASRGQGGLVTEAFF.

V is TRBV14 and J is TRBJ2-3, with 9 nucleotides matching TRBD2. Germline V gene lookup returns CDR1 SGHDN and CDR2 FVKESK. The V and J ends lost 3 bases and 2 bases, in that order; junction bases with no gene match: 9. The CDR3 runs to 17 residues. The chain's CDR3 is CASSQYDGGRDTDTQYF. CDR3 DNA: TGTGCCAGCAGCCAGTATGACGGCGGGAGGGACACAGATACGCAGTATTTT.

The chain joins TRBV27 to TRBJ1-5; D is perhaps TRBD1 (6 bases). With 8 bases removed from V and 0 bases from J, the gap between germline ends came to 11 bases. This CDR3 spans 14 amino acids. Germline values: CDR1 MNHEY, CDR2 SMNVEV (reference sequence). The CDR3 sequence is CASQGRYSNQPQHF. The CDR3 DNA reads as TGTGCCAGCCAGGGGCGGTATAGCAATCAGCCCCAGCATTTT.

The chain has TRBV28 and TRBJ2-7; 11 nucleotides line up with TRBD1. Trimming removed 2 bases from V and 5 bases from J; junction bases left unmatched: 8. Germline CDR1 reads MDHEN; CDR2 reads SYDVKM. This CDR3 spans 16 amino acids. The CDR3 loop reads CASSLAGQGVSHEQYF. CDR3 in DNA: TGTGCCAGCAGTTTAGCGGGACAGGGGGTCAGCCACGAGCAGTACTTC.

The chain employs TRBV5-1 and TRBJ1-1; a possible D gene is TRBD1 (5 bases). CDR3 size: 14 residues. Trimming pared 0 bases from V and 6 bases from J, leaving 12 bases between. Germline V gene data show CDR1 as SGHRS and CDR2 as YFSETQ. This CDR3 is CASSLAGEAAEAFF. The CDR3 DNA reads as TGCGCCAGCAGCTTGGCGGGGGAGGCGGCTGAAGCTTTCTTT.

The chain employs TRBV5-6 and TRBJ1-4; no clear D gene. Germline V CDR1 and CDR2: SGHDT, YYEEEE. The CDR3 is 15 residues long. V shed 0 bases and J shed 4 bases, with 10 bases lying between them. The CDR3 DNA is TGTGCCAGCAGCTTGGCTGGCAGGTATAATGAAAAACTGTTTTTT. Amino acids: CASSLAGRYNEKLFF.

Only one count was recorded for this clone. V gene TRBV6-5 combines with J gene TRBJ2-3; D may be TRBD2 (6 bases). Trimming pared 6 bases from V and 8 bases from J, leaving 12 bases between. The CDR3 length is 12 residues. Germline V lookup: CDR1 MNHEY, CDR2 SVGAGI. Written as DNA, the CDR3 is TGTGCCAGCAGAACGATGGAGGGTACGCAGTATTTT. This gives the protein CASRTMEGTQYF.

J is TRBJ2-7 and V is TRBV28, with D possibly TRBD2 on 6 matching bases. CDR1 is MDHEN and CDR2 is SYDVKM in the germline V gene. Trimming shortened V by 3 bases and J by 6 bases, and 21 bases separated the two germline ends. The CDR3 runs 16 residues. The CDR3 nucleotides read TGTGCCAGCAGTTTGCGCCTTGCGCTCCGGGGGTTCGAGCAGTACTTC. Its translation is CASSLRLALRGFEQYF.